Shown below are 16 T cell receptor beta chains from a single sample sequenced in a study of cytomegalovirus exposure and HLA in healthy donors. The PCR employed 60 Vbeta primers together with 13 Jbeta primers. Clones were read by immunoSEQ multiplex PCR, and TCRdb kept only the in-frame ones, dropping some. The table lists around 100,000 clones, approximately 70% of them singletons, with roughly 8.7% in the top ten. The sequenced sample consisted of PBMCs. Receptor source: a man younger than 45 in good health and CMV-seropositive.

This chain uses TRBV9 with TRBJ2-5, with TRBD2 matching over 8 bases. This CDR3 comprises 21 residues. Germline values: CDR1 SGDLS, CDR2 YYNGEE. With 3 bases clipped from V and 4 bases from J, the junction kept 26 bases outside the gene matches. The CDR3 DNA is TGTGCCAGCAGCGCCGACGGCCCGGGGGGGCAATTCTCCGACCAAGGAGAGACCCAGTACTTC. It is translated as CASSADGPGGQFSDQGETQYF.

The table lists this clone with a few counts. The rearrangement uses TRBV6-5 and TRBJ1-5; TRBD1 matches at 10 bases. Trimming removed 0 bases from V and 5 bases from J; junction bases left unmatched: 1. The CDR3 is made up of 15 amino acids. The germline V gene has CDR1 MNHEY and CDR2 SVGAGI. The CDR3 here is CASSYSGTGDQPQHF. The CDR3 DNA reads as TGTGCCAGCAGTTACTCCGGGACAGGGGATCAGCCCCAGCATTTT.

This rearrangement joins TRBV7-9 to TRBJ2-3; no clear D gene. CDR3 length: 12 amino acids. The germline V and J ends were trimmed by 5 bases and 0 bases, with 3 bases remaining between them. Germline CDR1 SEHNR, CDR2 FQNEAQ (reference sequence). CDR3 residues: CASSTSTDTQYF. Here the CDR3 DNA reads TGTGCCAGCAGCACTAGCACAGATACGCAGTATTTT.

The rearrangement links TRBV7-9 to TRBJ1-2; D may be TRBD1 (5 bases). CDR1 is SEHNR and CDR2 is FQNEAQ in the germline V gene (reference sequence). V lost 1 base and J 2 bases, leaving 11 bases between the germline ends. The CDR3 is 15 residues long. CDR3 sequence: CASSLGGRENYGYTF. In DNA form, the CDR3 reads TGTGCCAGCAGCTTAGGGGGCAGGGAAAACTATGGCTACACCTTC.

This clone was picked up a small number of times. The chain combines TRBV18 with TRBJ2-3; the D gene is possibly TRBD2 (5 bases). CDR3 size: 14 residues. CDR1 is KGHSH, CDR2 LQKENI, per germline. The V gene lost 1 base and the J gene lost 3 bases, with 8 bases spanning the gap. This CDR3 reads CASSPQRHTDTQYF. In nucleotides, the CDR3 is TGTGCCAGCTCACCACAGCGGCATACAGATACGCAGTATTTT.

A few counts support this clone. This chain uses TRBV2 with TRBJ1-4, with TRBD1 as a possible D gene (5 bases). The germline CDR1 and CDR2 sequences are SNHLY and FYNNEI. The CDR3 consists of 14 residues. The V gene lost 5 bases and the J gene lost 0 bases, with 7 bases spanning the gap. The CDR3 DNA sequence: TGTGCCAGCAGTCAGGGCGCAACTAATGAAAAACTGTTTTTT. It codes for CASSQGATNEKLFF.

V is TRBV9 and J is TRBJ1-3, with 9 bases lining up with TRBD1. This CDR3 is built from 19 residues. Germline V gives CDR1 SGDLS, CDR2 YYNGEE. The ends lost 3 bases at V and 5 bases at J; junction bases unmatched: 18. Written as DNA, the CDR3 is TGTGCCAGCAGCGATCCCCCATGGGGGACAGGGCCGTCCCGAAACACCATATATTTT. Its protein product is CASSDPPWGTGPSRNTIYF.

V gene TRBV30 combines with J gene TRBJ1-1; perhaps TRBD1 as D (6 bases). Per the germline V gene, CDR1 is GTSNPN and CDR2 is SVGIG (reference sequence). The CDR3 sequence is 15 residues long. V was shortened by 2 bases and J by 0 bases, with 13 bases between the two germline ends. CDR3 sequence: CAWSLGAPLNTEAFF. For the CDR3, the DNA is TGTGCCTGGAGTTTGGGGGCACCCTTGAACACTGAAGCTTTCTTT.

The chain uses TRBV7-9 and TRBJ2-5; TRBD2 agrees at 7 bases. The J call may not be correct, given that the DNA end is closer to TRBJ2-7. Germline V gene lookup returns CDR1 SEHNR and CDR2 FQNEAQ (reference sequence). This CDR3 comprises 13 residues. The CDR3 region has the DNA TGTGCCAGCAGCTCTAGCGGCTCCTACGAGCAGTACTTC. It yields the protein CASSSSGSYEQYF.

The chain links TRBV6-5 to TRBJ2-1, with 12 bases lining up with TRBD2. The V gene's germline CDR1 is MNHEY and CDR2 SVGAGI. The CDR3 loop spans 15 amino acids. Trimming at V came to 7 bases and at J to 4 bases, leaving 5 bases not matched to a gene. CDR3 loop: CASNPSGGVYNEQFF. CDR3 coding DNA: TGTGCCAGCAACCCTAGCGGGGGGGTATACAATGAGCAGTTCTTC.

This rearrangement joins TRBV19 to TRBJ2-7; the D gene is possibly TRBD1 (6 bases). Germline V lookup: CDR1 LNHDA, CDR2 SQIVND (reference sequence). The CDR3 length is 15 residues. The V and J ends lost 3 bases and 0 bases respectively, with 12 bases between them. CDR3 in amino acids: CASSISQGSSYEQYV. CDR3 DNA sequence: TGTGCCAGTAGTATCTCACAGGGTAGCTCCTACGAGCAGTACGTC.

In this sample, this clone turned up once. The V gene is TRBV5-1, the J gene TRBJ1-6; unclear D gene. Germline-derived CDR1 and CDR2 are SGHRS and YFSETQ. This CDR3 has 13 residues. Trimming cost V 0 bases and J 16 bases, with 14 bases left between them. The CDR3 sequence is CASSLEPGQILHF. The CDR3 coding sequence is TGCGCCAGCAGCTTGGAGCCTGGGCAAATACTCCACTTT.

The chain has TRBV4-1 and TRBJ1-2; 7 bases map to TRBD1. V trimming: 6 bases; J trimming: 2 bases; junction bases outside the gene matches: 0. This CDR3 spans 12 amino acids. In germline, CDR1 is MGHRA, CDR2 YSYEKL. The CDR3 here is CASRGGNYGYTF. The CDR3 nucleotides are TGCGCCAGCAGAGGGGGCAACTATGGCTACACCTTC.

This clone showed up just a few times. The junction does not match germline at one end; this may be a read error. CDR3 coding DNA: TGTGCCATCCGTGAACCCCAGACAGATACGCAGTATTTT. Translated, it gives CAIREPQTDTQYF. This chain connects TRBV10-3 to TRBJ2-3, with D unclear. CDR3 length: 13 residues. Germline lookup yields CDR1 ENHRY and CDR2 SYGVKD.

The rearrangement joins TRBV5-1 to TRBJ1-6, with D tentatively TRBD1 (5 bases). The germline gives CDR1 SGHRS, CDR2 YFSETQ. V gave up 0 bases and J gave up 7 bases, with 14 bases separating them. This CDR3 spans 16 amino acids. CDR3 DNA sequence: TGCGCCAGCAGCTTGGCCCCAAGGGGTGGCAATTCACCCCTCCACTTT. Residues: CASSLAPRGGNSPLHF.

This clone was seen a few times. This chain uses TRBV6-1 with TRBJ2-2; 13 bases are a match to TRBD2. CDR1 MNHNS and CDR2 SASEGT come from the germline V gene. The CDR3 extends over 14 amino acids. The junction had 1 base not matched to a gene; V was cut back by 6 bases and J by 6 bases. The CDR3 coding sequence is TGTGCCAGCAGACTAGCGGGAGGGGCCGGGGAGCTGTTTTTT. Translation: CASRLAGGAGELFF.